This T cell receptor (beta chain) appears in the sequencing data of a study of T-cell reconstitution after alpha-beta-depleted transplantation in children. Trimming left V 1 base short and J 2 bases short, with 17 bases between. The germline V gene has CDR1 MNHEY and CDR2 SVGAGI. CDR3 length equals 17 residues. A library of TCRbeta sequences, prepared with unique molecular identifiers, was generated. TCRdb ran MiXCR on the PCR reads and lists one entry per CDR3 protein. The repertoire holds some 600,000 distinct CDR3 sequences, with roughly 13% as singletons. Concerning this clonotype itself: The antigen is undetermined.

Study results and caveats: The origin of high day-60 TCRbeta diversity in some patients lay in surviving recipient T cells and thymic progenitors. Reportedly, roughly two months post-transplant, alpha-beta T cells arose from several hundred expanded graft clones. Once a year had passed after transplant, T-cell counts and diversity came mostly from newly produced T cells.

This material consisted of PBMCs, mostly from graft donor cells, taken 360 days after TCRalphabeta/CD19-depleted stem cell transplant. The chain couples TRBV6-5 to TRBJ2-5; D is possibly TRBD1 (5 bases). The receptor was isolated from a male patient younger than 18 who had a stem cell transplant for acute myeloid leukemia, so the T cells may come from the graft donor. As DNA, the CDR3 is TGTGCCAGCAGTTACTTCGGTACGAGACAGCAACAAGAGACCCAGTACTTC. The encoded protein is CASSYFGTRQQQETQYF.